This TCR beta chain was captured by sequencing in a study of PD-1 blockade in classical Hodgkin lymphoma. Profiling relied on immunoSEQ multiplex PCR, and the TCRdb table lists in-frame clones only, not all of them. Seen here are about 21,000 clones, just under 90% observed once, and the top ten hold about 7%. CDR3 length: 16 residues. Trimming took 0 bases from V and 0 from J, leaving 10 bases between them. Germline-derived CDR1 and CDR2 are SGDLS and YYNGEE. Regarding time point: newly diagnosed, previously untreated cHL patient sample. Negative selection with magnets was how CD8+ T cells were isolated from the thawed PBMCs.

Material: CD8+ T cells from blood. The sequence was collected from a human donor with classical Hodgkin lymphoma. The J gene is TRBJ2-1, the V gene TRBV9; weak D call: TRBD1 (5 bases). CDR3 DNA: TGTGCCAGCAGCGTAGTCAGGGCCCCCTCCTACAATGAGCAGTTCTTC. This sequence encodes CASSVVRAPSYNEQFF.